This TCR beta chain was captured in a study of CD8 T cells in ankylosing spondylitis. This CDR3 comprises 14 residues. Germline V CDR1 and CDR2: DFQATT, SNEGSKA (reference sequence). Deletions cut 1 base from V and 2 bases from J, with 12 bases between. Only a few counts were recorded for this clonotype. Its antigen is unidentified. Making the TCR beta libraries involved quantitative 5'-RACE with molecular barcodes. TCRdb reprocessed the 5' RACE reads via MiXCR and lists one record per CDR3 protein. The table lists some 700,000 distinct CDR3 sequences, over 15% of them singletons, with about a fifth in the top ten. Study findings and constraints: Disease-linked clones were reportedly significantly enriched in matched ankylosing spondylitis synovial fluid. Ankylosing spondylitis blood appeared to be characterized by a TCR beta motif of eight highly homologous variants. Both synovial fluid and blood in reactive arthritis had previously been reported to carry some motif variants.

The receptor's source is a male donor with ankylosing spondylitis. This chain joins TRBV20-1 and TRBJ2-7; D gene ambiguous. Source material: blood, either unsorted or a sorted T cell fraction (not recorded which). CDR3 region: CSARGRATPYEQYF. In nucleotides, the CDR3 is TGCAGTGCTAGAGGTAGGGCCACCCCCTACGAGCAGTACTTC.